This TCR beta chain appears in the sequencing data of a study of T-cell memory formation after mild COVID-19. TCRdb reprocessed the 5' RACE reads via MiXCR and lists one record per CDR3 protein. The sample carries 250,000 to 350,000 distinct CDR3 sequences, 15% to 20% recorded once. Sequenced sample: PBMCs or a T cell subset sorted from them (not recorded which). The source of this sequence is a man younger than 35 who had mild COVID-19 (a few samples of this study predate the infection). Cell type and time point are not known.

In DNA form, the CDR3 reads TGTGCCAGCAGTGAGGGAGGACATAAGGAGACCCAGTACTTC. Translation gives CASSEGGHKETQYF. The V gene is TRBV25-1, the J gene TRBJ2-5, with TRBD2 as a possible D gene (6 bases). This CDR3 comprises 14 residues. In germline, CDR1 is MGHDK, CDR2 SYGVNS. With 3 bases removed from V and 5 bases from J, the gap between germline ends came to 13 bases.